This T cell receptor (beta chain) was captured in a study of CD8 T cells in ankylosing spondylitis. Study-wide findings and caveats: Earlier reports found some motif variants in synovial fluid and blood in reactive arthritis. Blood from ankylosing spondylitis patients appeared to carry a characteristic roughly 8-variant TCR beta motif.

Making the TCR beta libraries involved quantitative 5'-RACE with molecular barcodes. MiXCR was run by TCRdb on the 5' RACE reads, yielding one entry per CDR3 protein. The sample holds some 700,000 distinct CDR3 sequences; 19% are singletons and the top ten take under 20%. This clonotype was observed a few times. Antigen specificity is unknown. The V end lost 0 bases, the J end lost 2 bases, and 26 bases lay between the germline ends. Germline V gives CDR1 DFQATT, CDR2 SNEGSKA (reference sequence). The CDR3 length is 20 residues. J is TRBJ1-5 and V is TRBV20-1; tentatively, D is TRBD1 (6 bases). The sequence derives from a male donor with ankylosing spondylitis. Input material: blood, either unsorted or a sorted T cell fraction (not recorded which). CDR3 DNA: TGCAGTGCTAGAGATTACAGTCCGGCAGGGGCCTTCGTCGGCAATCAGCCCCAGCATTTT. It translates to CSARDYSPAGAFVGNQPQHF.